The clone carrying this T cell receptor beta chain was observed at least ten times. The antigen is undetermined. This record belongs to a study of CD8 T cells in ankylosing spondylitis. Study outcomes and limitations: It appeared that ankylosing spondylitis blood was characterized by a TCR beta motif of under ten highly homologous variants. Clones linked to disease were reported to show significant enrichment in matched ankylosing spondylitis synovial fluid. Previous work reported some of these motif variants in the synovial fluid and blood of reactive arthritis.

TCRdb ran MiXCR on the 5' RACE reads and lists one entry per CDR3 protein. There are 150,000 to 200,000 distinct CDR3 sequences in the sample; about 20% occur only once, and approximately 4.3% lies in the top ten. Germline CDR1 LNHNV, CDR2 YYDKDF (reference sequence). The CDR3 has 14 amino acids. The V and J ends lost 3 bases and 4 bases respectively, with 12 bases between them. Sequenced input: blood, either unsorted or a sorted T cell fraction (not recorded which). This clonotype was obtained from a male donor aged 5-29 years with ankylosing spondylitis or in good health (not recorded which). The chain joins TRBV15 to TRBJ1-2; no definite D call. The CDR3 coding sequence is TGTGCCACCAGCAGTGAAGAACGGATCTATGGCTACACCTTC. Its protein is CATSSEERIYGYTF.